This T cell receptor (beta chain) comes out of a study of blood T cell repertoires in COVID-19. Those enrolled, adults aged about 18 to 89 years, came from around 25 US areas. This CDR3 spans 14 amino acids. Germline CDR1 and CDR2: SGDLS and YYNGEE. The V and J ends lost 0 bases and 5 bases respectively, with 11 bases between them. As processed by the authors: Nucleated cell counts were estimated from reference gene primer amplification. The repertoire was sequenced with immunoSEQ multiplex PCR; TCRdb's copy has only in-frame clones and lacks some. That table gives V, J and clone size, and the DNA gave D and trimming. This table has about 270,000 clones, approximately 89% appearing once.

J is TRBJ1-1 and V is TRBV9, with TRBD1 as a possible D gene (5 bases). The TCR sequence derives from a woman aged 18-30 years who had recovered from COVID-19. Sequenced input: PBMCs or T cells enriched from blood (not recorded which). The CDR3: CASSVDGRVTEAFF. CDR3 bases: TGTGCCAGCAGCGTAGATGGCAGGGTGACTGAAGCTTTCTTT.